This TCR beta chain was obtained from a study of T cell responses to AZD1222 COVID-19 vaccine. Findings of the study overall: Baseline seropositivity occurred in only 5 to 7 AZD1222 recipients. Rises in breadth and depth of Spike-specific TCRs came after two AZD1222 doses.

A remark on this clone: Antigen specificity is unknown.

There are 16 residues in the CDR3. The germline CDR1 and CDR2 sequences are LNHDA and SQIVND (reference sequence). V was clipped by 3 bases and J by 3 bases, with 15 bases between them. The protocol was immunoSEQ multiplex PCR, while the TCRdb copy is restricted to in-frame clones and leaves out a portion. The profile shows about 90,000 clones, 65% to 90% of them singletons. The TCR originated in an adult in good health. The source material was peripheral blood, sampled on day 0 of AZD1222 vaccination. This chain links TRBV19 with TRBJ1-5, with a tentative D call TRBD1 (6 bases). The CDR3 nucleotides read TGTGCCAGTAGTATCGTGTCAGGGGTTATCAATCAGCCCCAGCATTTT. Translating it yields CASSIVSGVINQPQHF.